The 20 T cell receptor beta chains presented below share a single source sample, sequenced in a study of OX40 agonist ivuxolimab in advanced cancers. TCRdb's table, derived via immunoSEQ multiplex PCR, lists solely in-frame clones and lacks some. The sample includes tens of thousands of clones, around 84% of them seen just once. The sample here was CD4+ or CD8+ T cells sorted from blood, taken in a trial of the OX40 agonist ivuxolimab. These receptors were collected from an adult with an advanced solid tumor such as melanoma, head and neck, liver or kidney cancer.

This clone was seen just once. The chain recombines TRBV7-2 with TRBJ1-2; 11 bases fit TRBD1. Unmatched junction bases numbered 13, after V lost 2 bases and J lost 8 bases. This CDR3 region has 17 residues. Per the germline V gene, CDR1 is SGHTA and CDR2 is FQGNSA. This CDR3 is CASSLMRDLGQGGGYTF. In DNA form, the CDR3 reads TGTGCCAGCAGCTTAATGCGTGACCTGGGACAGGGGGGAGGCTACACCTTC. Full variable domain (outside the CDR3, taken from reference TRBV7-2 and TRBJ1-2): GAGVSQSPSNKVTEKGKDVELRCDPISGHTALYWYRQSLGQGLEFLIYFQGNSAPDKSGLPSDRFSAERTGGSVSTLTIQRTQQEDSAVYLCASSLMRDLGQGGGYTFGSGTRLTVV.

This clone appeared a few times. CDR3 coding DNA: TGCGCCAGCAGCCAAGAGGCGACATCAGAGACCCAGTACTTC. Its protein is CASSQEATSETQYF. The V gene is TRBV4-1, the J gene TRBJ2-5; D uncertain. Between the trimmed V and J ends, which lost 0 bases and 4 bases, there was a span of 9 bases. The CDR3 runs 14 residues. Germline V gene sequence: CDR1 MGHRA, CDR2 YSYEKL.

The J gene is TRBJ1-1, the V gene TRBV19; D gene ambiguous. The CDR3 has 13 amino acids. CDR1 and CDR2 (germline): LNHDA, SQIVND (reference sequence). Trimming stripped 5 bases from V and 5 bases from J, with 12 bases between. The DNA of the CDR3 is TGTGCCAGTAGTGACATGGGTGGTACTGAAGCTTTCTTT. Protein sequence: CASSDMGGTEAFF.

This clone showed up just a few times. The chain couples TRBV6-5 to TRBJ1-6; a possible D gene is TRBD1 (5 bases). CDR3 length equals 15 residues. The V gene's germline CDR1 is MNHEY and CDR2 SVGAGI. Trimming took off 6 bases at V and 7 bases at J, with 16 bases between the two ends. The CDR3 region has the DNA TGTGCCAGCAGGGTCCTGGACAACACCAATTCACCCCTCCACTTT. Translated, it gives CASRVLDNTNSPLHF.

The gene calls are TRBV6-5 and TRBJ1-3; TRBD1 aligns across 7 bases. The CDR3 runs to 15 residues. The trim removed 6 bases at V and 0 bases at J, leaving 5 bases unmatched. CDR1 is MNHEY, CDR2 SVGAGI, per germline. CDR3 nucleotides: TGTGCCAGCAGACACGGGACAGACTCTGGAAACACCATATATTTT. This sequence encodes CASRHGTDSGNTIYF.

The V and J genes are TRBV27 and TRBJ1-1; perhaps TRBD1 as D (6 bases). The germline CDR1 and CDR2 sequences are MNHEY and SMNVEV (reference sequence). The V gene lost 0 bases and the J gene lost 8 bases, with 7 bases spanning the gap. The CDR3 contains 12 residues. CDR3 coding DNA: TGTGCCAGCAGTTTATCGCAGGGGGAAGCTTTCTTT. Translation gives CASSLSQGEAFF.

This chain uses TRBV7-9 with TRBJ2-2; weak D call: TRBD1 (5 bases). V dropped 5 bases and J dropped 1 base, with 14 bases sitting between them. The CDR3 contains 16 residues. Germline-derived CDR1 and CDR2 are SEHNR and FQNEAQ (reference sequence). In DNA form, the CDR3 reads TGTGCCAGCAGCCCTAAGGACACAAGGAACACCGGGGAGCTGTTTTTT. It codes for CASSPKDTRNTGELFF.

The rearrangement links TRBV7-2 to TRBJ1-5; D unclear. The CDR3 covers 13 residues. The V end lost 1 base, the J end lost 8 bases, and 9 bases lay between the germline ends. CDR1 SGHTA and CDR2 FQGNSA come from the germline V gene. CDR3: CASSLGLVEPQHF. Here the CDR3 DNA reads TGTGCCAGCAGCTTAGGGTTGGTCGAGCCCCAGCATTTT.

The chain combines TRBV7-2 with TRBJ1-4, with 8 nucleotides matching TRBD1. The germline V gene has CDR1 SGHTA and CDR2 FQGNSA. V was pared by 6 bases and J by 8 bases, with 8 bases of the junction left unmatched. This CDR3 has 14 amino acids. In DNA, the CDR3 is TGTGCCAGCAGTAGGACAGGGTCGCAGGAAAAACTGTTTTTT. Its protein product is CASSRTGSQEKLFF.

This chain links TRBV10-3 with TRBJ1-1; TRBD1 matches at 9 bases. The CDR3 is 15 residues long. Germline V gene data show CDR1 as ENHRY and CDR2 as SYGVKD. V shed 5 bases, J shed 5 bases, and the junction held 9 bases outside the gene matches. The CDR3 sequence is CAISKDRGGNTEAFF. Here the CDR3 DNA reads TGTGCCATCAGTAAGGACAGGGGCGGGAATACTGAAGCTTTCTTT.

The chain links TRBV7-2 to TRBJ1-1, with D perhaps TRBD1 (5 bases). Deletions cut 1 base from V and 1 base from J, with 10 bases between. The germline gives CDR1 SGHTA, CDR2 FQGNSA. The CDR3 has 15 amino acids. The chain's CDR3 is CASSLEVRENTEAFF. DNA of the CDR3: TGTGCCAGCAGCTTAGAGGTCAGGGAGAACACTGAAGCTTTCTTT. Using reference TRBV7-2 and TRBJ1-1 for the parts outside the CDR3, the full variable domain is GAGVSQSPSNKVTEKGKDVELRCDPISGHTALYWYRQSLGQGLEFLIYFQGNSAPDKSGLPSDRFSAERTGGSVSTLTIQRTQQEDSAVYLCASSLEVRENTEAFFGQGTRLTVV.

The V call is TRBV7-2, the J call TRBJ1-5, with a weak D call TRBD1 (6 bases). Germline V CDR1 and CDR2: SGHTA, FQGNSA. The CDR3 covers 15 residues. Trimming took off 5 bases at V and 4 bases at J, with 15 bases between the two ends. This CDR3 is CASSPTGTTNQPQHF. CDR3 sequence (DNA): TGTGCCAGCAGCCCTACAGGGACTACGAATCAGCCCCAGCATTTT.

The rearrangement links TRBV4-2 to TRBJ2-5; D remains unclear. V lost 9 bases and J 2 bases, leaving 4 bases between the germline ends. This CDR3 is 10 amino acids long. CDR1 and CDR2 (germline): LGHNA, YNFKEQ. This chain's CDR3 is CAREQETQYF. DNA of the CDR3: TGTGCCAGGGAACAAGAGACCCAGTACTTC.

The V call is TRBV28, the J call TRBJ2-7; D possibly corresponds to TRBD2 (6 bases). CDR3 length: 14 residues. V lost 3 bases and J lost 6, with 15 bases in between. The germline CDR1 and CDR2 sequences are MDHEN and SYDVKM. The CDR3 loop reads CASSFLSGVREQYF. The CDR3 nucleotides read TGTGCCAGCAGTTTCCTATCGGGGGTCCGCGAGCAGTACTTC.

This chain joins TRBV21-1 and TRBJ2-2. TRBV21-1 is noted as a pseudogene. The CDR3 consists of 15 residues. The CDR3 spells CASSAGGGGTGELFF. The CDR3 coding sequence is TGTGCCAGCAGCGCAGGAGGGGGAGGCACCGGGGAGCTGTTTTTT.

The rearrangement links TRBV6-6 to TRBJ1-1, with TRBD1 identical over 8 bases. Germline assignment: CDR1 MNHNY and CDR2 SVGAGI (reference sequence). The CDR3 has 13 residues. Germline trimming cut 4 bases from V and 8 bases from J; bases unmatched to any gene: 6. For the CDR3, the DNA is TGTGCCAGCAGTTCCTTCGACAGGGGCGAAGCTTTCTTT. As protein: CASSSFDRGEAFF.

The V gene is TRBV4-2, the J gene TRBJ2-3; D might be TRBD1 (6 bases). The V and J ends lost 0 bases and 0 bases respectively, with 13 bases between them. The CDR3 consists of 17 residues. CDR1 and CDR2 (germline): LGHNA, YNFKEQ. CDR3 in DNA: TGTGCCAGCAGCCAAGAGTTCGGACAGAGAAGCACAGATACGCAGTATTTT. It yields the protein CASSQEFGQRSTDTQYF.

This chain joins TRBV7-9 and TRBJ1-2; D remains ambiguous. There are 13 residues in the CDR3. Trimming took 2 bases from V and 5 from J, leaving 9 bases between them. Germline V gene data show CDR1 as SEHNR and CDR2 as FQNEAQ (reference sequence). The CDR3 DNA sequence: TGTGCCAGCAGCTTATCTAGAATGTATGGCTACACCTTC. Amino acid sequence: CASSLSRMYGYTF.

The chain carries TRBV11-3 and TRBJ2-3, with D possibly being TRBD2 (6 bases). The V gene's germline CDR1 is SGHNT and CDR2 YENEEA. CDR3 length: 14 amino acids. The V and J ends lost 4 bases and 6 bases respectively, with 14 bases between them. This CDR3 reads CASSSSRGFDTQYF. CDR3 sequence (DNA): TGTGCCAGCAGCTCCTCTCGGGGGTTCGATACGCAGTATTTT.

This clone came up once. J is TRBJ2-1 and V is TRBV4-2; no definite D call. The germline V and J ends were trimmed by 0 bases and 7 bases, with 13 bases remaining between them. The germline gives CDR1 LGHNA, CDR2 YNFKEQ. This CDR3 comprises 15 residues. The CDR3 here is CASSQERLGRNEQFF. The CDR3 DNA is TGTGCCAGCAGCCAAGAAAGACTGGGAAGGAATGAGCAGTTCTTC.